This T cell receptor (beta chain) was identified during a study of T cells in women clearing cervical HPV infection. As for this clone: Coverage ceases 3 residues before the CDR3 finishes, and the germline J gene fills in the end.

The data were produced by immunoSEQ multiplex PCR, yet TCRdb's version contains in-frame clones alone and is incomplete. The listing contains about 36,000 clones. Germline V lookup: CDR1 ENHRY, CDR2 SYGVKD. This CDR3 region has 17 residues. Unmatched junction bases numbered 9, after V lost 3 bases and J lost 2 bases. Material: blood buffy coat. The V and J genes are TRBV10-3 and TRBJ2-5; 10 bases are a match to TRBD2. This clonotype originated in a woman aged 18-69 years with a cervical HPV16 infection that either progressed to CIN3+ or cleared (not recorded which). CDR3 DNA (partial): TGTGCCATCAGTGACCCCGGACTAGCGGCAAATCAAGAGACC. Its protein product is CAISDPGLAANQET. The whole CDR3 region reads CAISDPGLAANQETQYF.